This T cell receptor (beta chain) derives from a study of blood T cells in healthy people across ages. General study points: Naive CD4+ cell counts and diversity both ran higher in long-lived than in aged donors. Across the age range, TCR beta diversity per million T cells fell in a roughly linear way.

Ten or more counts support this clonotype. Its cognate antigen is unknown. The CDR3 spans 15 residues. Germline V lookup: CDR1 SEHNR, CDR2 FQNEAQ (reference sequence). The draw of peripheral blood yielded about 10 milliliters from each donor. Every sample had a minimum of 6 million PBMCs isolated. PCR was performed a second time for about 7 to 12 cycles using a sample-barcoded 5' primer and a J-beta primer mix. TCRdb independently ran MiXCR on the 5' RACE reads; one entry per CDR3 protein. The data contain some 1.5 million distinct CDR3 sequences, 25% to 30% of them singletons. The chain combines TRBV7-9 with TRBJ2-5, with D perhaps matching TRBD2 (6 bases). The J call may be faulty, since TRBJ2-7 better matches the DNA end. Sequencing was carried out using blood. This TCR was recovered from a woman aged 25 to 39 in good health. The CDR3 nucleotides read TGTGCCAGCAGCCCCCCCTCGGAGGGTGAAGGCGAGCAGTACTTC. The encoded protein is CASSPPSEGEGEQYF.